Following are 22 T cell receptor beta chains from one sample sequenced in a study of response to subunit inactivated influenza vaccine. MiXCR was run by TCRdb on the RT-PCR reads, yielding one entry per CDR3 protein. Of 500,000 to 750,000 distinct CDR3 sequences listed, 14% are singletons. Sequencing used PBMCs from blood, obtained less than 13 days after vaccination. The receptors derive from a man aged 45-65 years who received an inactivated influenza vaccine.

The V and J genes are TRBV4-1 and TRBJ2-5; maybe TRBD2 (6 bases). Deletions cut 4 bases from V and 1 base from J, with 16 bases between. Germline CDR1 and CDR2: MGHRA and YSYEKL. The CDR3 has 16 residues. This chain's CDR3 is CASSREVAAIQETQYF. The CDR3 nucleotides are TGCGCCAGCAGCCGAGAGGTAGCGGCTATCCAAGAGACCCAGTACTTC.

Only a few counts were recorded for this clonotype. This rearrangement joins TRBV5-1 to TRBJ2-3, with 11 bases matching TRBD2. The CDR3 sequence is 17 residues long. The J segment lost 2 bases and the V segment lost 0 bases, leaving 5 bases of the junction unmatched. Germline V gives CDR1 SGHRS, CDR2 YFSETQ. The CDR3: CASSLGPSGGSTDTQYF. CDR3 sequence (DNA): TGCGCCAGCAGCTTGGGACCTAGCGGGGGGTCCACAGATACGCAGTATTTT.

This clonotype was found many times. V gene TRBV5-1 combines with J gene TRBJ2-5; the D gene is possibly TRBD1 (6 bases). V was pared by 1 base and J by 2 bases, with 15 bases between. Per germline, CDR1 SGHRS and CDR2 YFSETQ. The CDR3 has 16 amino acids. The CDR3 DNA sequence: TGCGCCAGCAGCTTGTCAGTCAGTCAGGGGCAAGAGACCCAGTACTTC. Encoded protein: CASSLSVSQGQETQYF.

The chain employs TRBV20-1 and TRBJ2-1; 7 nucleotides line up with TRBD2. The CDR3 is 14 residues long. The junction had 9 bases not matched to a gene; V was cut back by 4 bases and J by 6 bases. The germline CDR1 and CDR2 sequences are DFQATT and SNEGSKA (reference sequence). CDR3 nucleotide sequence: TGCAGTGCTAAACCCGGACTAGTGCGCAATGAGCAGTTCTTC. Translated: CSAKPGLVRNEQFF.

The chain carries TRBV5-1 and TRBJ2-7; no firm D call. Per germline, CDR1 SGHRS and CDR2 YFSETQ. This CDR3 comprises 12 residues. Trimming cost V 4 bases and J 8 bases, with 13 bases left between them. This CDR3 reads CASSVRSSKQYF. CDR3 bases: TGCGCCAGCAGCGTAAGGTCATCTAAGCAGTACTTC.

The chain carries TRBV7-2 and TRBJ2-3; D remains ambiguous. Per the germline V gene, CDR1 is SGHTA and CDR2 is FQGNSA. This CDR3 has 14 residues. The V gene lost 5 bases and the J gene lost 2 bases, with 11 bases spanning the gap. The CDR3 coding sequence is TGTGCCAGCAGCCTCCTTACATTCACAGATACGCAGTATTTT. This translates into CASSLLTFTDTQYF.

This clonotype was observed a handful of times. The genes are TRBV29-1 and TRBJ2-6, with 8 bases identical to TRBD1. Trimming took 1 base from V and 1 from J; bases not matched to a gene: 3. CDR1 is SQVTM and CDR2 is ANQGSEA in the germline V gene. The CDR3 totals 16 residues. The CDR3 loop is CSVEGTGTSGANVLTF. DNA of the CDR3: TGCAGCGTTGAAGGGACAGGGACTTCTGGGGCCAACGTCCTGACTTTC.

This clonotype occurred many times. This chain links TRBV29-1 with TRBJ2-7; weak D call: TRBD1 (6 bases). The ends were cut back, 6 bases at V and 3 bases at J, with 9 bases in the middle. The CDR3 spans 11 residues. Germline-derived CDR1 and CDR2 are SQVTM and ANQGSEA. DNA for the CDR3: TGCAGCGTGGCACAGGGCTACGAGCAGTACTTC. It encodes CSVAQGYEQYF.

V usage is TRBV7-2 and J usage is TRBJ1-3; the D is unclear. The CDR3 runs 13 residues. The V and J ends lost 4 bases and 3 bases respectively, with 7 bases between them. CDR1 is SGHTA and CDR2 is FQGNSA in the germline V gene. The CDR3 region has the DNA TGTGCCAGCAGCTCGACGGTTGGAAACACCATATATTTT. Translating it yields CASSSTVGNTIYF.

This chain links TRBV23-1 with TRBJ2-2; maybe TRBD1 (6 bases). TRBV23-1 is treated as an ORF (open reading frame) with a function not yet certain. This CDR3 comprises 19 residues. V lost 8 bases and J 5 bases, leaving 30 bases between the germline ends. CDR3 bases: TGCGCCAGCGTCAAAAGAACAGGGCACAGGGTGGATTCGACCGGGGAGCTGTTTTTT. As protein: CASVKRTGHRVDSTGELFF.

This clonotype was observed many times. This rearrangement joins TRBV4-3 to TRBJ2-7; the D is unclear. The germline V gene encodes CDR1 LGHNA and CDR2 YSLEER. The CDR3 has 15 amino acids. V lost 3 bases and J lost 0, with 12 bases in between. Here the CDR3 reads CASSQAWRSSYEQYF. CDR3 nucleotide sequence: TGCGCCAGCAGCCAGGCGTGGCGAAGCTCCTACGAGCAGTACTTC.

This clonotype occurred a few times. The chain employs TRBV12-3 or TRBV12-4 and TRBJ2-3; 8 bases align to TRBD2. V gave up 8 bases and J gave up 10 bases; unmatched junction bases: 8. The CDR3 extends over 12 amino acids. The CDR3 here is CASAPGGGAQYF. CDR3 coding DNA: TGTGCCAGCGCCCCCGGGGGGGGAGCGCAGTATTTT.

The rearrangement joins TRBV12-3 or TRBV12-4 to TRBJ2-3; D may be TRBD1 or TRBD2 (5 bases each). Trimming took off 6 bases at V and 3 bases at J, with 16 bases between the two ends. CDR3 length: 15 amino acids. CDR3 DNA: TGTGCCAGCAGACTTGGGACGGAACCTACAGATACGCAGTATTTT. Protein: CASRLGTEPTDTQYF.

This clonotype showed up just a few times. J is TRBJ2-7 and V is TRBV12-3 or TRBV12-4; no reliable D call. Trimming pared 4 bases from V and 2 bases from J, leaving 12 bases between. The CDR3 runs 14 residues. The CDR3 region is CASSSEQPTYEQYF. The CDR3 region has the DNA TGTGCCAGCAGTTCCGAGCAGCCCACCTACGAGCAGTACTTC.

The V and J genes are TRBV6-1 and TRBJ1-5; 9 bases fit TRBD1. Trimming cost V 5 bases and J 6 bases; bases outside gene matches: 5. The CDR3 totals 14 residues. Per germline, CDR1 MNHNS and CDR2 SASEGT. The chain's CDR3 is CASSTGTGTQPQHF. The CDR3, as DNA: TGTGCCAGCAGTACCGGGACAGGGACTCAGCCCCAGCATTTT.

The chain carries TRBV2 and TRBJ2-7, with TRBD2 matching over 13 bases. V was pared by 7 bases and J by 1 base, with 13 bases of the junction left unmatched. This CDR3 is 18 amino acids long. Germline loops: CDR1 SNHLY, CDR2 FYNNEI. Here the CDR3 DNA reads TGTGCCAGCAAAAGGACTAGCGGGGGCCGTTGGGATTCCTACGAGCAGTACTTC. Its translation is CASKRTSGGRWDSYEQYF. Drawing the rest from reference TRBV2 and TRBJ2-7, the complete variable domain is EPEVTQTPSHQVTQMGQEVILRCVPISNHLYFYWYRQILGQKVEFLVSFYNNEISEKSEIFDDQFSVERPDGSNFTLKIRSTKLEDSAMYFCASKRTSGGRWDSYEQYFGPGTRLTVT.

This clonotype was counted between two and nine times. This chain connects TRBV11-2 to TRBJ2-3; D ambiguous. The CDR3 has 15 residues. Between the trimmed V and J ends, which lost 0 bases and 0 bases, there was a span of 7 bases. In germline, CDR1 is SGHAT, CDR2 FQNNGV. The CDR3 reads CASSLDPASTDTQYF. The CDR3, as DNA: TGTGCCAGCAGCTTAGACCCAGCTAGCACAGATACGCAGTATTTT.

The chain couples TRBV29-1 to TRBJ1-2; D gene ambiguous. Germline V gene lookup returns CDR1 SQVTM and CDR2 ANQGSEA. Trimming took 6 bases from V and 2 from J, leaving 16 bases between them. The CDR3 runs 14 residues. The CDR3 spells CSVALTGINYGYTF. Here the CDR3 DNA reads TGCAGCGTCGCCCTGACCGGGATCAACTATGGCTACACCTTC. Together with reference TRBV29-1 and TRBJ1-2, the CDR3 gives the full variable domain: SAVISQKPSRDICQRGTSLTIQCQVDSQVTMMFWYRQQPGQSLTLIATANQGSEATYESGFVIDKFPISRPNLTFSTLTVSNMSPEDSSIYLCSVALTGINYGYTFGSGTRLTVV.

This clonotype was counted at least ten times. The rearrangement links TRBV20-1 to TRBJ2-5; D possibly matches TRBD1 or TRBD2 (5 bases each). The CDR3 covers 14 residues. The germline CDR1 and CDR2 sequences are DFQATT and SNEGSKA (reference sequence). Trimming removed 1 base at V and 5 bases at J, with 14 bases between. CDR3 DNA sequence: TGCAGTGCTAGAGTAATAGGGACGTTCGAGACCCAGTACTTC. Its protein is CSARVIGTFETQYF.

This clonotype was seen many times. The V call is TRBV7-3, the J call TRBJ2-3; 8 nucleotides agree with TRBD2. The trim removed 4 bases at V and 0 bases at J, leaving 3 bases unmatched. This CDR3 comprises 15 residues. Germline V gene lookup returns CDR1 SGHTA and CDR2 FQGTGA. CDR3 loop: CASSSLAASTDTQYF. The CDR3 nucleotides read TGTGCCAGCAGCTCACTAGCGGCTAGCACAGATACGCAGTATTTT.

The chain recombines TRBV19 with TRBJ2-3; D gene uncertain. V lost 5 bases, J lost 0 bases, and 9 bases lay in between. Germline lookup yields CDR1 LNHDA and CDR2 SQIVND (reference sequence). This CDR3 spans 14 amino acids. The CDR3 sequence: CASSFSRSTDTQYF. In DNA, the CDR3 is TGTGCCAGTAGTTTTAGCAGAAGCACAGATACGCAGTATTTT.

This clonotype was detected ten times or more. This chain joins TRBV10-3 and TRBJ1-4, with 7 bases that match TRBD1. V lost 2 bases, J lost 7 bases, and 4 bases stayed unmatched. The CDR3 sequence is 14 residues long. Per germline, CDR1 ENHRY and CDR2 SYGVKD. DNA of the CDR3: TGTGCCATCAGTGAGGACAGGGACCGTGAAAAACTGTTTTTT. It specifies CAISEDRDREKLFF.